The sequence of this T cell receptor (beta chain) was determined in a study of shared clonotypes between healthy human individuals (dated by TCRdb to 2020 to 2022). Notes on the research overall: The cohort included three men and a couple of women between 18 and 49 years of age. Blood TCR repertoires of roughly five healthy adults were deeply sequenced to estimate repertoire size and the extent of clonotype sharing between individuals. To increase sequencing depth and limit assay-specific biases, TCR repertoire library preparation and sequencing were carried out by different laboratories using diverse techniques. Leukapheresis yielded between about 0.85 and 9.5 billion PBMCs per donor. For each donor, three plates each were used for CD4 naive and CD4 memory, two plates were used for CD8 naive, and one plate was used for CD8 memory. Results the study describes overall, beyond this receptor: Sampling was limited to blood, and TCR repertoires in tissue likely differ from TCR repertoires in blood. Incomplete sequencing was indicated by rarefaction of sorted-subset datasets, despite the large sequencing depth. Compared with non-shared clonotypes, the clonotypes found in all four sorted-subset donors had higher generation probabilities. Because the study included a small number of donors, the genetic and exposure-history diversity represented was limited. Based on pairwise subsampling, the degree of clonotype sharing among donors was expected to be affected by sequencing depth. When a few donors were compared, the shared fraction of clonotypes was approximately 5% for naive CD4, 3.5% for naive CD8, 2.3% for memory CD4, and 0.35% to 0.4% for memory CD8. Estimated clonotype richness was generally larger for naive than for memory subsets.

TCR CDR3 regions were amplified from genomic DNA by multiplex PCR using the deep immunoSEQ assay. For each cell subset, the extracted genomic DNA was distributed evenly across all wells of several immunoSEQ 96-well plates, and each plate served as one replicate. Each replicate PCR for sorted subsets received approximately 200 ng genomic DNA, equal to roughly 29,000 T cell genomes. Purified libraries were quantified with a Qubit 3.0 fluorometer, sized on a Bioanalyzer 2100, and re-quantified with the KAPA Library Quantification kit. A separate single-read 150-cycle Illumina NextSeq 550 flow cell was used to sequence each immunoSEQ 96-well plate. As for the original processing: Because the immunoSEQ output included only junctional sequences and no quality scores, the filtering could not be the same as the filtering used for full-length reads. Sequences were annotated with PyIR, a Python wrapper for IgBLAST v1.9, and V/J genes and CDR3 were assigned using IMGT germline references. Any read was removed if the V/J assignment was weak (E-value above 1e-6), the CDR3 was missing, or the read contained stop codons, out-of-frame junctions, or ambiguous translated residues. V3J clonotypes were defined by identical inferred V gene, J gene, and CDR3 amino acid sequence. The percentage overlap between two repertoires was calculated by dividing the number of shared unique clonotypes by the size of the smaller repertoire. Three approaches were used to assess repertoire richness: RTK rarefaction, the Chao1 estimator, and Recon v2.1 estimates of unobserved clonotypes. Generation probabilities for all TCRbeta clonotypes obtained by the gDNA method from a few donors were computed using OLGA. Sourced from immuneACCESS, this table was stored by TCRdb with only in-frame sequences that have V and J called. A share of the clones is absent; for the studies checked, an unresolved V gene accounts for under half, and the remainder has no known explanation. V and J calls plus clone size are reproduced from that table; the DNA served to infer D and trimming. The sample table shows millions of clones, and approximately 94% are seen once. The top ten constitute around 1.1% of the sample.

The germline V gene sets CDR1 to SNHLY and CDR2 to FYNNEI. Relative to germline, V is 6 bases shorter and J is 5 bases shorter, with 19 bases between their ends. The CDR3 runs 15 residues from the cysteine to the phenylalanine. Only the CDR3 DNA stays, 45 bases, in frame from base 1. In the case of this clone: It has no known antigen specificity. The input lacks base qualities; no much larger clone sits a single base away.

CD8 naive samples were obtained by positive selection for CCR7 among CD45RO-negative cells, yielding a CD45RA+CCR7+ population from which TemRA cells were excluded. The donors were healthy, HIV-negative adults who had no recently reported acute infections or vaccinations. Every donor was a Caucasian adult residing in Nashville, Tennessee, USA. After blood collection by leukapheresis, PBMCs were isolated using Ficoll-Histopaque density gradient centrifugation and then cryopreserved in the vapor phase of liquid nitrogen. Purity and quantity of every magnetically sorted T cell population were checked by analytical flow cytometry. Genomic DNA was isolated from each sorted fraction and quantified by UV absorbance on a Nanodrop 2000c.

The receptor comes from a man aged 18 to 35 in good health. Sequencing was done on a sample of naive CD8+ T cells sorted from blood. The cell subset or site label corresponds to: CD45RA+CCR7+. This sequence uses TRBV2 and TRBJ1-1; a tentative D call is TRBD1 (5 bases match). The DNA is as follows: TGTGCCAGCAGCGATTCCGGGCCCAGGGAAACTGAAGCTTTCTTT. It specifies CASSDSGPRETEAFF.